This T cell receptor beta chain was found in a study of radiotherapy plus CTLA-4 blockade in lung cancer. As for the study in general: 18% of patients responded objectively, and around 32% achieved disease control.

The junction had 5 bases not matched to a gene; V was cut back by 3 bases and J by 6 bases. The length of the CDR3 is 15 residues. Germline CDR1 and CDR2: SGHRS and YFSETQ. It was focal radiation plus CTLA-4 blockade with ipilimumab that patients with chemo-refractory metastatic non-small-cell lung cancer received. Clones were sequenced by immunoSEQ multiplex PCR, and TCRdb holds only the in-frame ones, with some missing. This table has 95,000 to 150,000 clones, just under 90% appearing once. The gene calls are TRBV5-1 and TRBJ2-2; 10 nucleotides agree with TRBD2. This TCR came from a human donor with non-small cell lung cancer that progressed on radiotherapy plus ipilimumab. This specimen consisted of peripheral blood, obtained from a patient treated with radiotherapy plus ipilimumab. The CDR3 DNA reads TGCGCCAGCAGCTGGCTAGCGGGAGTTTCCGGGGAGCTGTTTTTT. Translated: CASSWLAGVSGELFF.